Listed below are T cell receptor beta chains from one sample, sequenced in a study of CD8 T cells in ankylosing spondylitis. MiXCR, run by TCRdb on the 5' RACE reads, gives a single entry per CDR3 protein. Of about 160,000 distinct CDR3 sequences in the sample, around 42% were seen once. The sample comprised synovial fluid, either unsorted or a sorted T cell fraction (not recorded which). Receptors originate from a male donor with ankylosing spondylitis. Each CDR3 is given with its conserved first and last residue. A D gene is named only where the DNA matches it firmly. Clone size, where shown, is once, few, many, or a class for clones that have expanded.

TRBV20-1,TRBJ1-1,-,-,CSARQTEDLMNTEAFF,TGCAGTGCTAGGCAAACGGAGGACCTCATGAACACTGAAGCTTTCTTT
TRBV20-1,TRBJ2-3,TRBD2,-,CSARVGEGPDSGREDTQYF,TGCAGTGCTAGAGTAGGCGAGGGCCCGGATAGCGGGAGGGAGGATACGCAGTATTTT
TRBV4-1,TRBJ2-7,TRBD1,-,CASSPIGQGSAYEQYF,TGCGCCAGCAGCCCGATCGGACAGGGGAGCGCCTACGAGCAGTACTTC
TRBV12-3/TRBV12-4,TRBJ2-7,TRBD2,-,CASSFGSGSHEQYF,TGTGCCAGCAGTTTTGGTAGCGGGAGCCACGAGCAGTACTTC
TRBV20-1,TRBJ1-1,-,-,CSARVRDRLNTEAFF,TGCAGTGCTAGAGTCCGCGACAGGCTGAACACTGAAGCTTTCTTT
TRBV5-1,TRBJ1-4,-,-,CASSLGRNGNEKLFF,TGCGCCAGCAGCTTGGGTCGAAACGGTAATGAAAAACTGTTTTTT
TRBV6-1,TRBJ2-2,-,-,CASSTHPGLGTGELFF,TGTGCCAGCAGTACCCATCCGGGACTTGGGACCGGGGAGCTGTTTTTT
TRBV12-3/TRBV12-4,TRBJ1-5,TRBD1,-,CASSLAFALPGQGEYSGNQPQHF,TGTGCCAGCAGTTTAGCATTTGCATTACCGGGACAGGGGGAATATAGTGGCAATCAGCCCCAGCATTTT
TRBV30,TRBJ2-2,TRBD1,-,CAWSRDRQNTGELFF,TGTGCCTGGTCCCGGGACAGACAGAACACCGGGGAGCTGTTTTTT
TRBV4-1,TRBJ2-7,-,few,CASSQSDRSEQYF,TGCGCCAGCAGCCAATCGGACAGAAGCGAGCAGTACTTC
TRBV4-3,TRBJ2-1,-,few,CASSQRGGAYNEQFF,TGCGCCAGCAGCCAACGCGGGGGCGCATACAATGAGCAGTTCTTC
TRBV3-1,TRBJ1-2,-,-,CASSQDRVRGRYGYTF,TGTGCCAGCAGCCAAGATCGCGTCAGGGGCAGGTATGGCTACACCTTC